These 18 T cell receptor beta chains share one sample of origin, sequenced in a study of blood T cell repertoires in COVID-19 (dated by TCRdb to the early 2020s). Library construction relied on the immunoSEQ multiplex PCR assay. Imported from immuneACCESS, the table was reduced by TCRdb to in-frame sequences with V and J called. These copies leave out some clones; in studies compared against another copy, an unresolved V gene accounts for under half, and the cause of the remainder is not known. The sample table holds 200,000 to 250,000 clones, of which around four fifths were seen once. Roughly 20% of the sample belongs to the ten largest clones. Sequencing input: peripheral blood. These receptors all come from a woman of 80 years or more with active or convalescent COVID-19.

V is TRBV30 and J is TRBJ2-7, with unresolved D. CDR3 length equals 14 residues. V lost 0 bases and J 3 bases, leaving 12 bases between the germline ends. CDR1 and CDR2 from the germline V gene are GTSNPN and SVGIG (reference sequence). The CDR3 is CAWSVVAGRYEQYF. The CDR3 DNA sequence: TGTGCCTGGAGTGTAGTGGCAGGCCGCTACGAGCAGTACTTC.

The chain links TRBV4-3 to TRBJ2-7, with 8 bases lining up with TRBD1. This CDR3 has 16 residues. The germline CDR1 and CDR2 sequences are LGHNA and YSLEER. Trimming at V came to 1 base and at J to 2 bases, leaving 7 bases not matched to a gene. For the CDR3, the DNA is TGCGCCAGCAGCCAAGCCTACCAGACAGGGGCCTACGAGCAGTACTTC. Amino acid sequence: CASSQAYQTGAYEQYF.

The gene calls are TRBV5-1 and TRBJ1-1; the D gene is possibly TRBD1 (5 bases). V gave up 1 base and J gave up 2 bases, with 12 bases separating them. This CDR3 region has 15 residues. Germline V gene lookup returns CDR1 SGHRS and CDR2 YFSETQ. The CDR3 reads CASSLQPQGNTEAFF. CDR3 nucleotide sequence: TGCGCCAGCAGCTTGCAGCCTCAGGGAAACACTGAAGCTTTCTTT.

This clone showed up just a few times. The chain recombines TRBV30 with TRBJ1-1; TRBD1 might be the D (5 bases). The CDR3 consists of 13 residues. V shed 8 bases and J shed 5 bases, with 18 bases lying between them. Germline CDR1 is GTSNPN and CDR2 is SVGIG (reference sequence). The CDR3 loop reads CAHRGEYRTEAFF. DNA for the CDR3: TGTGCCCATCGGGGGGAATACCGGACTGAAGCTTTCTTT.

The chain employs TRBV6-6 and TRBJ2-7, with a weak D call TRBD1 (6 bases). The germline V gene has CDR1 MNHNY and CDR2 SVGAGI (reference sequence). V dropped 5 bases and J dropped 1 base, with 9 bases sitting between them. There are 13 residues in the CDR3. This CDR3 reads CASSRTESYEQYF. CDR3 DNA sequence: TGTGCCAGCAGTCGGACAGAGTCCTACGAGCAGTACTTC.

This chain links TRBV18 with TRBJ2-5; 7 nucleotides line up with TRBD1. The CDR3 spans 14 residues. Germline lookup yields CDR1 KGHSH and CDR2 LQKENI. V shed 4 bases, J shed 5 bases, and the junction held 7 bases outside the gene matches. CDR3 nucleotide sequence: TGTGCCAGCTCACTTAGACAGGGAAGGGAGACCCAGTACTTC. Its protein is CASSLRQGRETQYF.

This chain uses TRBV5-1 with TRBJ2-7, with D perhaps matching TRBD2 (5 bases). V was clipped by 2 bases and J by 0 bases, with 6 bases between them. Germline loops: CDR1 SGHRS, CDR2 YFSETQ. This CDR3 region has 13 residues. CDR3 loop: CASSFEGSYEQYF. The DNA for the CDR3 is TGCGCCAGCAGCTTTGAGGGCTCCTACGAGCAGTACTTC. The variable domain in full, with the rest retrieved from reference TRBV5-1 and TRBJ2-7, is KAGVTQTPRYLIKTRGQQVTLSCSPISGHRSVSWYQQTPGQGLQFLFEYFSETQRNKGNFPGRFSGRQFSNSRSEMNVSTLELGDSALYLCASSFEGSYEQYFGPGTRLTVT.

V gene TRBV9 combines with J gene TRBJ2-2; D is possibly TRBD2 (7 bases). Germline-derived CDR1 and CDR2 are SGDLS and YYNGEE. This CDR3 has 19 residues. Trimming took off 2 bases at V and 1 base at J, with 21 bases between the two ends. The DNA of the CDR3 is TGTGCCAGCAGCGTCGGACGCGGGCGGGGGACACAGAACACCGGGGAGCTGTTTTTT. This encodes CASSVGRGRGTQNTGELFF.

The chain uses TRBV4-1 and TRBJ1-1; a possible D gene is TRBD1 (5 bases). This CDR3 has 15 residues. Germline values: CDR1 MGHRA, CDR2 YSYEKL. V lost 0 bases and J 3 bases, leaving 11 bases between the germline ends. The CDR3 spells CASSQDPARDTEAFF. CDR3 DNA sequence: TGCGCCAGCAGCCAAGATCCGGCCAGGGACACTGAAGCTTTCTTT.

This chain connects TRBV6-6 to TRBJ2-3, with unresolved D. V dropped 2 bases and J dropped 1 base, with 4 bases sitting between them. Germline-derived CDR1 and CDR2 are MNHNY and SVGAGI (reference sequence). The CDR3 has 13 residues. The CDR3: CASSYPGTDTQYF. The CDR3 DNA sequence: TGTGCCAGCAGTTACCCTGGCACAGATACGCAGTATTTT.

This chain links TRBV13 with TRBJ1-6; maybe TRBD1 (6 bases). V was shortened by 3 bases and J by 5 bases, with 8 bases between the two germline ends. The length of the CDR3 is 14 residues. Germline V gene data show CDR1 as PRHDT and CDR2 as FYEKMQ (reference sequence). CDR3 loop: CASSFRGNNSPLHF. In DNA, the CDR3 is TGTGCCAGCAGCTTCAGGGGAAATAATTCACCCCTCCACTTT.

This chain links TRBV5-8 with TRBJ2-2; weak D call: TRBD1 (6 bases). Germline lookup yields CDR1 SGHTS and CDR2 YDEGEE. The CDR3 is 14 amino acids. V lost 6 bases, J lost 1 base, and 10 bases lay in between. CDR3 residues: CASMDRLNTGELFF. Here the CDR3 DNA reads TGTGCCAGCATGGACAGATTGAACACCGGGGAGCTGTTTTTT.

The chain links TRBV3-1 (or the pseudogene TRBV3-2) to TRBJ1-1; no definite D call. The V gene lost 4 bases and the J gene lost 6 bases, with 12 bases spanning the gap. Germline CDR1 is LGHDT and CDR2 is YNNKEL (reference sequence). The CDR3 extends over 13 amino acids. CDR3 residues: CASSRSGVSEAFF. DNA for the CDR3: TGTGCCAGCAGCCGATCGGGAGTGTCTGAAGCTTTCTTT.

This chain uses TRBV21-1 with TRBJ2-7; TRBD2 is taken as the D call from the table, unchecked against the DNA. TRBV21-1 is a listed pseudogene. The CDR3 contains 21 residues. The chain's CDR3 is CASSKEWATGLAYLSYYEQYF. For the CDR3, the DNA is TGTGCCAGCAGCAAAGAATGGGCAACGGGACTAGCCTACCTGTCTTATTACGAGCAGTACTTC.

This sequence joins TRBV2 and TRBJ2-5, with no clear D. Between the trimmed V and J ends, which lost 6 bases and 5 bases, there was a span of 10 bases. This CDR3 is built from 12 residues. Germline CDR1 reads SNHLY; CDR2 reads FYNNEI. CDR3 sequence: CASRGDLETQYF. CDR3 DNA: TGTGCCAGCAGAGGAGATCTGGAGACCCAGTACTTC.

This clone appeared a single time. The V call is TRBV6-2 or TRBV6-3, the J call TRBJ1-2; weak D call: TRBD1 (6 bases). Per the germline V gene, CDR1 is MNHEY and CDR2 is SVGEGT. V was trimmed by 2 bases and J by 3 bases, leaving 13 bases between them. The CDR3 has 15 amino acids. The CDR3: CASSYGWDTDYGYTF. The CDR3 DNA sequence: TGTGCCAGCAGTTACGGATGGGACACGGACTATGGCTACACCTTC.

The chain recombines TRBV28 with TRBJ2-3; possibly TRBD2 for D (5 bases). The V and J ends lost 7 bases and 1 base respectively, with 12 bases between them. This CDR3 has 14 amino acids. Germline V gives CDR1 MDHEN, CDR2 SYDVKM. The CDR3 loop reads CASTPSGRTDTQYF. The CDR3, as DNA: TGTGCCAGCACTCCCAGCGGCCGCACAGATACGCAGTATTTT.

The V and J genes are TRBV2 and TRBJ1-5; D call uncertain. Trimming pared 6 bases from V and 4 bases from J, leaving 13 bases between. Germline-derived CDR1 and CDR2 are SNHLY and FYNNEI. The CDR3 length is 14 residues. The CDR3 coding sequence is TGTGCCAGCAGGGACCGGGATCGGAATCAGCCCCAGCATTTT. Translating gives CASRDRDRNQPQHF.